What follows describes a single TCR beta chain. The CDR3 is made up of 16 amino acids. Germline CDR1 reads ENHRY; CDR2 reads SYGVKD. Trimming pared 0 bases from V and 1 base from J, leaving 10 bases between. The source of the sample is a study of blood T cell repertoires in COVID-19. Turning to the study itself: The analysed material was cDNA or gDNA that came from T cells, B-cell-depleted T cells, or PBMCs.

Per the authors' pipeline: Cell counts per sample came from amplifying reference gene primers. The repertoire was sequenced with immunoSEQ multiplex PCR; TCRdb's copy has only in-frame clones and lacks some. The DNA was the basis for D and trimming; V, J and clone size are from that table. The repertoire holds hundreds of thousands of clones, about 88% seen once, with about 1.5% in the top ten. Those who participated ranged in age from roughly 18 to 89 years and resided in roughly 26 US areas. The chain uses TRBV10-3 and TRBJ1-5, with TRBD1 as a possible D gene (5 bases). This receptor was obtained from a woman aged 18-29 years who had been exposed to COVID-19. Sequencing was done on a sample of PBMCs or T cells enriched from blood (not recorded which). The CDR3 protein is CAISESGGESNQPQHF. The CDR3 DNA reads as TGTGCCATCAGTGAGTCTGGAGGGGAAAGCAATCAGCCCCAGCATTTT.